The text below deals with one T cell receptor beta chain. Authors' processing steps: For nucleated cells, counts were estimated from reference gene primer amplification. Measured with immunoSEQ multiplex PCR; TCRdb has only the in-frame clones, and not every one. V and J calls and clone size are those listed in that table; D and trimming were worked out from the DNA. The sample includes about 220,000 clones, approximately 81% of them seen just once. These data belong to a study of blood T cell repertoires in COVID-19. The germline V gene has CDR1 SNHLY and CDR2 FYNNEI. The CDR3 extends over 13 amino acids. V was trimmed by 5 bases and J by 4 bases, leaving 11 bases between them.

The sequence was obtained from a woman in her fifties or sixties who had recovered from COVID-19. This chain joins TRBV2 and TRBJ1-1, with D hard to call. Sequences were obtained from peripheral blood. CDR3 region: CASSTTPLTEAFF. The CDR3, as DNA: TGTGCCAGCAGTACGACACCTCTCACTGAAGCTTTCTTT.